The source of this TCR beta chain is a study of blood T cell repertoires in COVID-19. Study in general: The United States, Italy and Spain were the sources of the acute and convalescent COVID-19 samples.

Using immunoSEQ multiplex PCR, the repertoire was profiled, and TCRdb retains in-frame clones only, with some absent. This sample has 200,000 to 250,000 clones, with approximately 88% found just once. Sequenced material: PBMCs or T cells enriched from blood (not recorded which). This TCR derives from a young woman who had been exposed to COVID-19.

CDR3 residues: CASSLGGNGINSPLHF. CDR3 DNA sequence: TGTGCCAGCAGCCTAGGGGGAAATGGAATTAATTCACCCCTCCACTTT. The V gene is TRBV3-1 (or the pseudogene TRBV3-2), the J gene TRBJ1-6; TRBD1 is a possible D gene (6 bases). Germline lookup yields CDR1 LGHDT and CDR2 YNNKEL (reference sequence). Trimming pared 4 bases from V and 6 bases from J, leaving 16 bases between. CDR3 length: 16 amino acids.